The 2 T cell receptor beta chains reported below all come from one sample, sequenced in a study of blood T cell repertoires in COVID-19. Generated by immunoSEQ multiplex PCR, the TCRdb table keeps only in-frame clones and is missing some. The table has about 440,000 clones, around 89% seen once. Sequencing was carried out using peripheral blood. These TCRs come from a woman aged 30 to 39 with acute or convalescent COVID-19.

The chain combines TRBV2 with TRBJ1-5; TRBD1 aligns across 7 bases. CDR1 is SNHLY and CDR2 is FYNNEI in the germline V gene. CDR3 length: 14 amino acids. The V segment lost 7 bases and the J segment 7 bases; nucleotides outside the gene matches: 10. Written as DNA, the CDR3 is TGTGCCAGCAAGAGTAGGGGGCAGGGACAGCCCCAGCATTTT. Its translation: CASKSRGQGQPQHF. Looking up the rest from reference TRBV2 and TRBJ1-5 gives the full variable domain: EPEVTQTPSHQVTQMGQEVILRCVPISNHLYFYWYRQILGQKVEFLVSFYNNEISEKSEIFDDQFSVERPDGSNFTLKIRSTKLEDSAMYFCASKSRGQGQPQHFGDGTRLSIL.

The J gene is TRBJ2-1, the V gene TRBV28; 11 positions match TRBD2. CDR1 and CDR2 from the germline V gene are MDHEN and SYDVKM. The CDR3 is 15 amino acids. Trimming at V came to 9 bases and at J to 0 bases, leaving 4 bases not matched to a gene. The CDR3 is CASHSGGVSYNEQFF. CDR3 DNA: TGTGCCAGTCATAGCGGGGGGGTCTCCTACAATGAGCAGTTCTTC.